This T cell receptor (beta chain) was recovered during a study of response to subunit inactivated influenza vaccine. General study findings and limits: Authors proposed each seasonal influenza vaccination draws in few new T cells.

Turning to this clonotype: Its antigen remains unidentified.

TCRdb called the RT-PCR reads again in MiXCR, with one record for every CDR3 protein. The top ten hold 3% of the sample, which has about 500,000 distinct CDR3 sequences, approximately 16% seen once. Germline CDR1 is SGHTA and CDR2 is FQGNSA. The V end was cut by 6 bases, the J end by 2 bases, with 18 bases between. The CDR3 is 16 residues long. This TCR derives from a man in his fifties or sixties who received an inactivated influenza vaccine. The input for sequencing was CD4+ T cells sorted from PBMCs, taken around 25 months after vaccination. V is TRBV7-2 and J is TRBJ2-3; D is perhaps TRBD1 (5 bases). The CDR3 sequence is CASSPTGQGITDTQYF. CDR3 sequence (DNA): TGTGCCAGCAGTCCTACAGGACAAGGGATCACAGATACGCAGTATTTT.